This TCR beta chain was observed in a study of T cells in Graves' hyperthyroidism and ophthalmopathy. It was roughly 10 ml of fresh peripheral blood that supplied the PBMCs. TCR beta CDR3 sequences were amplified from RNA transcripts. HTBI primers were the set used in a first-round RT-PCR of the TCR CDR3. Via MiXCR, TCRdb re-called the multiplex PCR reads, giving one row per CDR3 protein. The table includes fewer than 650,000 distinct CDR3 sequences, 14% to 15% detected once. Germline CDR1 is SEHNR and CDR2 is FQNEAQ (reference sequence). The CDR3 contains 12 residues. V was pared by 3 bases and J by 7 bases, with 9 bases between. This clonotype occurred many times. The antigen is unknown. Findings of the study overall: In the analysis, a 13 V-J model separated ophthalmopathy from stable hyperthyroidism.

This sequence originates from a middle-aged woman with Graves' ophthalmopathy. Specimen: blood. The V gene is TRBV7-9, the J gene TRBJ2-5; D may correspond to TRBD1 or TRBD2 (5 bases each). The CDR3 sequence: CASSLLGGTQYF. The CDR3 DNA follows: TGTGCCAGCAGCTTGCTTGGGGGGACCCAGTACTTC.